The text below deals with one T cell receptor (beta chain). This CDR3 contains 13 residues. V trimming: 4 bases; J trimming: 11 bases; junction bases outside the gene matches: 7. The germline V gene encodes CDR1 ENHRY and CDR2 SYGVKD. PCR used 60 Vbeta primers and 13 Jbeta primers. Produced via immunoSEQ multiplex PCR; TCRdb's table is partial and in-frame only. Among 120,000 to 150,000 clones listed, about 80% were seen once. The data belong to a study of cytomegalovirus exposure and HLA in healthy donors. The receptor's source is a male donor in good health and CMV-seropositive. The chain carries TRBV10-3 and TRBJ1-4, with 7 bases fitting TRBD1. The sample taken for sequencing was PBMCs. In nucleotides, the CDR3 is TGTGCCATCAGTGTCCGACAGGGACGGAAACTGTTTTTT. Protein product: CAISVRQGRKLFF.